The text below deals with one T cell receptor (beta chain). These data come from a study of T cells after somatic rescue of genetic block. Sequencing used immunoSEQ multiplex PCR; TCRdb keeps in-frame clones, though not all of them. The sample has 95,000 to 120,000 clones, around 90% seen once; the top ten hold 1.4%. This receptor was obtained from a woman younger than 30. Input material: peripheral blood mononuclear cells (PBMCs).

As DNA, the CDR3 is TGTGCCAGCAGCCCCAAGGACAGGGATCAGCCCCAGCATTTT. Protein product: CASSPKDRDQPQHF. This chain links TRBV7-9 with TRBJ1-5; TRBD1 matches at 8 bases. CDR3 length: 14 amino acids. Unmatched junction bases numbered 5, after V lost 5 bases and J lost 5 bases. CDR1 and CDR2 (germline): SEHNR, FQNEAQ (reference sequence).